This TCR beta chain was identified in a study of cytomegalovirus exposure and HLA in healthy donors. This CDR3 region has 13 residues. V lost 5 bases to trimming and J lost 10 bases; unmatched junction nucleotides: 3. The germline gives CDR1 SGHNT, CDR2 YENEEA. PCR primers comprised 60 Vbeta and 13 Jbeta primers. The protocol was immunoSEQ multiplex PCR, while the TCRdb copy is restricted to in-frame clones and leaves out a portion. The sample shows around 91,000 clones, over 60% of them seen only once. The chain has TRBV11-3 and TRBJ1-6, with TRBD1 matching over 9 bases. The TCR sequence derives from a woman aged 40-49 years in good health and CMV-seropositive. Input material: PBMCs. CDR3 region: CASSAGQGSPLHF. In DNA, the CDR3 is TGTGCCAGCAGCGCGGGACAGGGATCACCCCTCCACTTT.